The 20 T cell receptor beta chains listed next were all sequenced from one sample in a study of T cell responses to AZD1222 COVID-19 vaccine. Data came from immunoSEQ multiplex PCR; TCRdb stores just in-frame clones and leaves some out. In the table there are about 170,000 clones, 87% of which are singletons. The sequencing used peripheral blood, collected on day 0 of AZD1222 vaccination. These receptors were taken from an adult in good health.

This rearrangement joins TRBV19 to TRBJ1-1; D may be TRBD1 (6 bases). V was cut by 3 bases and J by 4 bases, with 12 bases left in between. This CDR3 region has 14 residues. Germline assignment: CDR1 LNHDA and CDR2 SQIVND (reference sequence). DNA for the CDR3: TGTGCCAGTAGTATTCAGGGGCTTGGCACTGAAGCTTTCTTT. This encodes CASSIQGLGTEAFF. Drawing the rest from reference TRBV19 and TRBJ1-1, the complete variable domain is DGGITQSPKYLFRKEGQNVTLSCEQNLNHDAMYWYRQDPGQGLRLIYYSQIVNDFQKGDIAEGYSVSREKKESFPLTVTSAQKNPTAFYLCASSIQGLGTEAFFGQGTRLTVV.

The J gene is TRBJ1-2, the V gene TRBV28, with D possibly matching TRBD1 (6 bases). Germline V gene sequence: CDR1 MDHEN, CDR2 SYDVKM. This CDR3 is 13 amino acids long. The ends were cut back, 6 bases at V and 3 bases at J, with 11 bases in the middle. Here the CDR3 reads CASREQGDYGYTF. CDR3 nucleotides: TGTGCCAGCAGAGAACAGGGCGACTATGGCTACACCTTC.

This chain connects TRBV4-2 to TRBJ2-3, with D perhaps matching TRBD2 (5 bases). CDR1 and CDR2 from the germline V gene are LGHNA and YNFKEQ. The CDR3 is 16 residues long. V lost 4 bases and J 4 bases, leaving 18 bases between the germline ends. The CDR3 nucleotides are TGTGCCAGCAGCCCGGAGGAGCACGAGAGGGCAGATACGCAGTATTTT. It yields the protein CASSPEEHERADTQYF.

V usage is TRBV28 and J usage is TRBJ2-3; 7 nucleotides agree with TRBD2. Unmatched junction bases numbered 5, after V lost 2 bases and J lost 0 bases. The length of the CDR3 is 16 residues. CDR1 and CDR2 from the germline V gene are MDHEN and SYDVKM. CDR3 in amino acids: CASSLGSGESTDTQYF. The DNA for the CDR3 is TGTGCCAGCAGTTTAGGGAGCGGGGAGAGCACAGATACGCAGTATTTT.

The V gene is TRBV5-1, the J gene TRBJ2-7, with 7 bases fitting TRBD1. Per the germline V gene, CDR1 is SGHRS and CDR2 is YFSETQ. V dropped 4 bases and J dropped 1; count of bases not matched to a gene: 5. This CDR3 contains 14 residues. CDR3 region: CASSRRDSSYEQYF. The CDR3 DNA sequence: TGCGCCAGCAGCCGACGGGACAGTTCCTACGAGCAGTACTTC.

CDR3 sequence reads: CASSIDGTVAKQFF. The CDR3 DNA follows: TGTGCCAGTAGTATAGACGGGACAGTAGCAAAGCAGTTCTTC. The V call is TRBV19, the J call TRBJ2-1; TRBD1 aligns across 7 bases. The CDR3 loop spans 14 amino acids. CDR1 and CDR2 (germline): LNHDA, SQIVND (reference sequence). The junction had 7 bases not matched to a gene; V was cut back by 0 bases and J by 11 bases.

The rearrangement uses TRBV27 and TRBJ1-2, with TRBD1 matching 7 bases. CDR3 size: 15 residues. CDR1 is MNHEY and CDR2 is SMNVEV in the germline V gene (reference sequence). Trimming cost V 4 bases and J 4 bases; bases outside gene matches: 9. The CDR3 DNA reads as TGTGCCAGCAGTTGGGCCCCGGGACAGCTCTATGGCTACACCTTC. It encodes CASSWAPGQLYGYTF.

The chain employs TRBV20-1 and TRBJ1-5; D ambiguous. V lost 3 bases, J lost 0 bases, and 9 bases lay in between. The germline V gene encodes CDR1 DFQATT and CDR2 SNEGSKA (reference sequence). The CDR3 is 14 amino acids. CDR3 sequence reads: CSASRHLSNQPQHF. In DNA, the CDR3 is TGCAGTGCTAGTAGACATCTTAGCAATCAGCCCCAGCATTTT.

This clone was seen a handful of times. V gene TRBV27 combines with J gene TRBJ1-6; D remains ambiguous. Trimming left V 3 bases short and J 10 bases short, with 10 bases between. The CDR3 is 13 amino acids. Germline CDR1 is MNHEY and CDR2 is SMNVEV (reference sequence). CDR3 bases: TGTGCCAGCAGTTTTTCGTTTGCCTCACCCCTCCACTTT. Amino acid sequence: CASSFSFASPLHF.

In the case of this clone: The identical CDR3 is also encoded by other nucleotide sequences in the sample. The rearrangement uses TRBV18 and TRBJ1-2; tentatively, D is TRBD1 (6 bases). CDR1 and CDR2 (germline): KGHSH, LQKENI. The CDR3 has 13 amino acids. Trimming removed 3 bases at V and 2 bases at J, with 7 bases between. The CDR3: CASSPDRNYGYTF. CDR3 DNA: TGTGCCAGCTCACCTGACAGGAACTATGGCTACACCTTC.

This clone was seen just once. This chain joins TRBV21-1 and TRBJ2-4. TRBV21-1 counts as a pseudogene. This CDR3 comprises 17 residues. The CDR3 spells CASSKAFQTIAKNIQYF. The CDR3 DNA sequence: TGTGCCAGCAGCAAAGCGTTCCAGACCATAGCCAAAAACATTCAGTACTTC.

The CDR3 loop reads CASRPGTGSVYEQYF. The CDR3 nucleotides read TGTGCCAGCAGACCGGGGACAGGTTCGGTCTACGAGCAGTACTTC. J is TRBJ2-5 and V is TRBV6-5, with TRBD1 matching 8 bases. The end of the DNA is better explained by TRBJ2-7, so the J call may be wrong. This CDR3 spans 15 amino acids. Germline CDR1 reads MNHEY; CDR2 reads SVGAGI.

CDR3 DNA sequence: TGTGCCAGCAGTTACACCCGGGGCATGAACACTGAAGCTTTCTTT. Translating gives CASSYTRGMNTEAFF. The chain uses TRBV6-5 and TRBJ1-1; weak D call: TRBD1 (5 bases). V lost 2 bases, J lost 0 bases, and 10 bases lay in between. The CDR3 runs to 15 residues. Germline V gene data show CDR1 as MNHEY and CDR2 as SVGAGI.

The rearrangement links TRBV5-1 to TRBJ2-2, with 7 bases that match TRBD2. Germline V gene data show CDR1 as SGHRS and CDR2 as YFSETQ. Unmatched junction bases numbered 2, after V lost 0 bases and J lost 3 bases. CDR3 length equals 15 residues. CDR3 region: CASSLGDYDTGELFF. The CDR3 DNA reads as TGCGCCAGCAGCTTGGGGGACTATGACACCGGGGAGCTGTTTTTT.

This rearrangement joins TRBV6-5 to TRBJ2-1; TRBD1 aligns across 10 bases. Germline V gene sequence: CDR1 MNHEY, CDR2 SVGAGI. CDR3 size: 15 residues. The ends lost 6 bases at V and 8 bases at J; junction bases unmatched: 10. CDR3 bases: TGTGCCAGCAGGCTAAGACAGGGGGCTTACGATGAGCAGTTCTTC. It yields the protein CASRLRQGAYDEQFF.

A word on this clone: The identical CDR3 is also encoded by other nucleotide sequences in the sample. The chain has TRBV5-1 and TRBJ1-2; TRBD1 agrees at 10 bases. J gave up 2 bases and V 4 bases, and 2 bases lay outside the gene matches. CDR1 and CDR2 from the germline V gene are SGHRS and YFSETQ. The CDR3 runs 14 residues. The CDR3 coding sequence is TGCGCCAGCAGCCTGGACAGGGGGAACTATGGCTACACCTTC. Encoded protein: CASSLDRGNYGYTF.

The V gene is TRBV4-1, the J gene TRBJ2-7; 9 nucleotides align to TRBD2. Germline-derived CDR1 and CDR2 are MGHRA and YSYEKL. Trimming took 0 bases from V and 3 from J; bases not matched to a gene: 9. This CDR3 comprises 17 residues. The CDR3 reads CASSQDYTLSGSYEQYF. Written as DNA, the CDR3 is TGCGCCAGCAGCCAAGATTACACCCTTAGCGGGAGCTACGAGCAGTACTTC.

The V gene is TRBV27, the J gene TRBJ2-2; D remains ambiguous. The V end was cut by 1 base, the J end by 0 bases, with 12 bases between. The germline gives CDR1 MNHEY, CDR2 SMNVEV (reference sequence). The CDR3 extends over 17 amino acids. CDR3 nucleotides: TGTGCCAGCAGTTTATTAGGCACCCATGCGAACACCGGGGAGCTGTTTTTT. Its translation: CASSLLGTHANTGELFF.

The rearrangement links TRBV27 to TRBJ2-7, with 9 nucleotides matching TRBD2. The CDR3 runs 15 residues. From germline, CDR1 is MNHEY and CDR2 SMNVEV (reference sequence). The V segment lost 6 bases and the J segment 3 bases; nucleotides outside the gene matches: 9. The CDR3 DNA is TGTGCCAGCAGCTGGGCCGGACTAGCGATCTACGAGCAGTACTTC. It encodes CASSWAGLAIYEQYF.

The V and J genes are TRBV18 and TRBJ2-3; TRBD2 is a possible D gene (6 bases). CDR1 and CDR2 from the germline V gene are KGHSH and LQKENI. V lost 4 bases and J lost 0, with 14 bases in between. The CDR3 is made up of 16 amino acids. The CDR3 DNA sequence: TGTGCCAGCTCACAAGCTATGAGCGGGAGCACAGATACGCAGTATTTT. This sequence encodes CASSQAMSGSTDTQYF.